Below are 15 T cell receptor beta chains sequenced from a single sample in a study of technical replicates of blood from a handful of donors. Sequenced by immunoSEQ multiplex PCR; TCRdb stores in-frame clones only, minus some. In the table there are over 50,000 clones, around 86% of which are singletons. The sample consisted of PBMCs. These receptors were taken from a human donor in good health. Some clones in this sample may be carry-over from other donors' samples.

The chain uses TRBV9 and TRBJ2-3; 8 bases are shared with TRBD1. The CDR3 sequence is 16 residues long. Trimming took 1 base from V and 1 from J; bases not matched to a gene: 5. Germline assignment: CDR1 SGDLS and CDR2 YYNGEE. CDR3 loop: CASSVMDRAGTDTQYF. The DNA for the CDR3 is TGTGCCAGCAGCGTAATGGACAGGGCGGGCACAGATACGCAGTATTTT.

This clone showed up many times. This chain links TRBV7-8 with TRBJ1-5, with a tentative D call TRBD1 (6 bases). This CDR3 spans 13 amino acids. With 3 bases removed from V and 4 bases from J, the gap between germline ends came to 7 bases. The germline CDR1 and CDR2 sequences are SGHVS and FQNEAQ. This CDR3 reads CASSFRGNQPQHF. The CDR3 DNA is TGTGCCAGCAGCTTCAGGGGTAATCAGCCCCAGCATTTT.

The chain employs TRBV9 and TRBJ1-5; a weak D match, TRBD1 (6 bases). The CDR3 has 15 amino acids. The V end was cut by 3 bases, the J end by 4 bases, with 14 bases between. Germline CDR1 reads SGDLS; CDR2 reads YYNGEE. This chain's CDR3 is CASSGSGTLNQPQHF. The DNA of the CDR3 is TGTGCCAGCAGCGGATCCGGGACACTTAATCAGCCCCAGCATTTT. Using reference TRBV9 and TRBJ1-5 for the parts outside the CDR3, the full variable domain is DSGVTQTPKHLITATGQRVTLRCSPRSGDLSVYWYQQSLDQGLQFLIQYYNGEERAKGNILERFSAQQFPDLHSELNLSSLELGDSALYFCASSGSGTLNQPQHFGDGTRLSIL.

The chain joins TRBV7-2 to TRBJ2-5; D is perhaps TRBD1 (5 bases). The germline V and J ends were trimmed by 5 bases and 6 bases, with 16 bases remaining between them. Germline CDR1 is SGHTA and CDR2 is FQGNSA. The CDR3 is made up of 14 amino acids. DNA for the CDR3: TGTGCCAGCAGCCTAACCCAGGGCCAGCAGACCCAGTACTTC. Translation: CASSLTQGQQTQYF.

V is TRBV9 and J is TRBJ2-7, with a possible D match to TRBD1 (5 bases). V was trimmed by 4 bases and J by 0 bases, leaving 14 bases between them. The CDR3 is made up of 15 amino acids. CDR1 and CDR2 from the germline V gene are SGDLS and YYNGEE. The CDR3 coding sequence is TGTGCCAGCAGCCCACAGGTGGAAGGCTCCTACGAGCAGTACTTC. Its protein product is CASSPQVEGSYEQYF.

The CDR3 coding sequence is TGTGCCAGCTCACCACCCGACCGGAGTATTAACACCGGGGAGCTGTTTTTT. Amino acids: CASSPPDRSINTGELFF. The chain employs TRBV18 and TRBJ2-2; D call uncertain. There are 17 residues in the CDR3. Trimming shortened V by 0 bases and J by 2 bases, and 13 bases separated the two germline ends. CDR1 and CDR2 (germline): KGHSH, LQKENI.

The CDR3 region has the DNA TGTGCCAGCAGCTACAGGGGGGGGATGAACACTGAAGCTTTCTTT. It specifies CASSYRGGMNTEAFF. This chain joins TRBV7-2 and TRBJ1-1, with 8 bases matching TRBD1. V trimming: 4 bases; J trimming: 0 bases; junction bases outside the gene matches: 4. This CDR3 region has 15 residues. Per germline, CDR1 SGHTA and CDR2 FQGNSA.

This chain links TRBV2 with TRBJ1-5, with 8 bases aligning to TRBD1. This CDR3 contains 14 residues. After removal of 7 bases from V and 4 bases from J, the junction contained 6 bases not matched to a gene. CDR1 SNHLY and CDR2 FYNNEI come from the germline V gene. The CDR3 nucleotides read TGTGCCAGCAACCGACAGGGGAAGAATCAGCCCCAGCATTTT. Encoded protein: CASNRQGKNQPQHF.

J is TRBJ2-7 and V is TRBV7-8; 9 nucleotides match TRBD2. CDR3 length: 14 residues. Germline-derived CDR1 and CDR2 are SGHVS and FQNEAQ. V was pared by 1 base and J by 2 bases, with 0 bases of the junction left unmatched. The CDR3 nucleotides read TGTGCCAGCAGCTTAGGCGGGGGGGCCTACGAGCAGTACTTC. Amino acids: CASSLGGGAYEQYF.

The gene calls are TRBV30 and TRBJ1-5; TRBD1 might be the D (5 bases). This CDR3 has 13 residues. Trimming pared 4 bases from V and 7 bases from J, leaving 14 bases between. Germline CDR1 reads GTSNPN; CDR2 reads SVGIG (reference sequence). The CDR3, as DNA: TGTGCCTGGACTCCAGGGCCAAGACAGCCCCAGCATTTT. Protein sequence: CAWTPGPRQPQHF.

The gene calls are TRBV6-4 and TRBJ1-1; possible D gene TRBD1, 6 bases. Germline V gene data show CDR1 as MRHNA and CDR2 as SNTAGT. The CDR3 totals 13 residues. With 5 bases removed from V and 0 bases from J, the gap between germline ends came to 7 bases. CDR3 in amino acids: CASSPGVNTEAFF. Here the CDR3 DNA reads TGTGCCAGCAGTCCAGGGGTGAACACTGAAGCTTTCTTT.

The gene calls are TRBV7-3 and TRBJ2-3, with D uncertain. Trimming took 0 bases from V and 5 from J, leaving 6 bases between them. Germline V CDR1 and CDR2: SGHTA, FQGTGA. The CDR3 is made up of 13 amino acids. In DNA, the CDR3 is TGTGCCAGCAGCTTAACACTCCTAGATACGCAGTATTTT. This gives the protein CASSLTLLDTQYF. The full variable domain, its missing parts supplied by reference TRBV7-3 and TRBJ2-3, is GAGVSQTPSNKVTEKGKYVELRCDPISGHTALYWYRQSLGQGPEFLIYFQGTGAADDSGLPNDRFFAVRPEGSVSTLKIQRTERGDSAVYLCASSLTLLDTQYFGPGTRLTVL.

The chain employs TRBV7-9 and TRBJ2-7; tentative D call: TRBD1 (6 bases). V was shortened by 0 bases and J by 5 bases, with 11 bases between the two germline ends. This CDR3 is 14 amino acids long. Germline V CDR1 and CDR2: SEHNR, FQNEAQ (reference sequence). The CDR3, as DNA: TGTGCCAGCAGCTTAGCTAAACAGGGCCACGAGCAGTACTTC. Its protein product is CASSLAKQGHEQYF. Full variable domain (outside the CDR3, taken from reference TRBV7-9 and TRBJ2-7): DTGVSQNPRHKITKRGQNVTFRCDPISEHNRLYWYRQTLGQGPEFLTYFQNEAQLEKSRLLSDRFSAERPKGSFSTLEIQRTEQGDSAMYLCASSLAKQGHEQYFGPGTRLTVT.

The chain combines TRBV29-1 with TRBJ2-7, with TRBD2 matching 12 bases. The V gene's germline CDR1 is SQVTM and CDR2 ANQGSEA. The V segment lost 4 bases and the J segment 3 bases; nucleotides outside the gene matches: 4. This CDR3 is built from 14 residues. Written as DNA, the CDR3 is TGCAGCGTTGGGACTAGCGGGGATGTCTACGAGCAGTACTTC. Amino acid sequence: CSVGTSGDVYEQYF.

This chain joins TRBV27 and TRBJ2-2, with 10 positions matching TRBD2. Germline V lookup: CDR1 MNHEY, CDR2 SMNVEV (reference sequence). Losses at the gene ends were 0 bases for V and 3 bases for J; bases not matched to a gene: 7. The length of the CDR3 is 18 residues. The CDR3 loop is CASSLSFSLAGYTGELFF. The CDR3 region has the DNA TGTGCCAGCAGTTTATCCTTTTCACTAGCGGGGTACACCGGGGAGCTGTTTTTT.